This passage covers 10 T cell receptor beta chains from one sample sequenced in a study of regulatory T cells in long-lasting Graves disease. Time point here: newly diagnosed GD, antithyroid drugs for less than 3 months. From PBMCs, RNA was extracted and then used to make the TCR library. To make TCR beta libraries, researchers used iRepertoire HTBI primers and Arm-PCR of CDR3 regions. TCRdb reprocessed the multiplex PCR reads with MiXCR, giving one entry per CDR3 protein. The sample includes 530,000 or so distinct CDR3 sequences, 15% to 20% seen only once; the top ten take more than 10%. This sample was shared with a second study, whose subject was T cells in Graves' hyperthyroidism and ophthalmopathy.

Sample: peripheral blood mononuclear cells (PBMCs), taken at new diagnosis, from a patient treated with antithyroid drugs. These receptors originate from a man younger than 35 with Graves disease.

The V gene is TRBV6-1, the J gene TRBJ2-7, with 9 nucleotides matching TRBD1. The germline CDR1 and CDR2 sequences are MNHNS and SASEGT. Trimming took 6 bases from V and 6 from J; bases not matched to a gene: 18. This CDR3 has 17 residues. CDR3 nucleotide sequence: TGTGCCAGCAGCCACAAGGCCATGGACAGGGGTCGGGCCGAGCAGTACTTC. Translating gives CASSHKAMDRGRAEQYF.

This clonotype was seen more than once but under ten times. The rearrangement joins TRBV5-5 to TRBJ2-1; 7 bases are a match to TRBD2. In germline, CDR1 is SGHKS, CDR2 YYEKEE (reference sequence). This CDR3 contains 15 residues. V was pared by 2 bases and J by 1 base, with 3 bases of the junction left unmatched. The CDR3 protein is CASSFREDSYNEQFF. CDR3 DNA sequence: TGTGCCAGCAGCTTTCGGGAGGATTCCTACAATGAGCAGTTCTTC.

This clonotype was seen repeatedly, ten times or more. The V gene is TRBV20-1, the J gene TRBJ2-2, with 14 bases matching TRBD2. Per the germline V gene, CDR1 is DFQATT and CDR2 is SNEGSKA (reference sequence). The CDR3 loop spans 17 amino acids. After removal of 0 bases from V and 7 bases from J, the junction contained 7 bases not matched to a gene. The CDR3, as DNA: TGCAGTGCTAGAGACCCTTCGACTAGCGGGGGGGTCGGGGAGCTGTTTTTT. Its protein product is CSARDPSTSGGVGELFF.

This clonotype was seen repeatedly, ten times or more. The chain has TRBV20-1 and TRBJ2-3; 14 bases are shared with TRBD2. Germline V CDR1 and CDR2: DFQATT, SNEGSKA (reference sequence). This CDR3 contains 15 residues. Trimming removed 4 bases from V and 4 bases from J; junction bases left unmatched: 4. CDR3 nucleotide sequence: TGCAGTGCTATCCGACTAGCGGGAGGGGCAGATACGCAGTATTTT. It specifies CSAIRLAGGADTQYF.

The rearrangement uses TRBV12-3 or TRBV12-4 and TRBJ1-4; 7 nucleotides align to TRBD1. Germline trimming cut 5 bases from V and 2 bases from J; bases unmatched to any gene: 2. The CDR3 has 14 amino acids. In DNA form, the CDR3 reads TGTGCCAGCAGTCGGGACAGTACTAATGAAAAACTGTTTTTT. Amino acids: CASSRDSTNEKLFF.

The CDR3 nucleotides read TGTGCCAGCAGCGGGTCGGAGCAGTTCTTC. It yields the protein CASSGSEQFF. V and J are TRBV6-1 and TRBJ2-1; D is ambiguous. The length of the CDR3 is 10 residues. The V and J ends lost 6 bases and 10 bases respectively, with 7 bases between them. Per germline, CDR1 MNHNS and CDR2 SASEGT.

The rearrangement uses TRBV20-1 and TRBJ2-5; TRBD2 aligns across 10 bases. CDR3 length: 15 residues. The germline CDR1 and CDR2 sequences are DFQATT and SNEGSKA (reference sequence). The V segment lost 0 bases and the J segment 3 bases; nucleotides outside the gene matches: 4. CDR3 nucleotide sequence: TGCAGTGCTAGAGATGGAGCGGGAGGGGAAGAGACCCAGTACTTC. Protein product: CSARDGAGGEETQYF.

This clonotype has a handful of counts. V usage is TRBV13 and J usage is TRBJ2-5, with D perhaps assigned TRBD1 or TRBD2 (5 bases each). This CDR3 has 15 residues. The germline V and J ends were trimmed by 3 bases and 5 bases, with 16 bases remaining between them. In germline, CDR1 is PRHDT, CDR2 FYEKMQ (reference sequence). The CDR3 DNA reads as TGTGCCAGCAGCTTCCGGGGCCGAAGGATGGAGACCCAGTACTTC. As protein: CASSFRGRRMETQYF.

This clonotype was picked up a small number of times. This chain connects TRBV5-1 to TRBJ1-1; no clear D. V was cut by 0 bases and J by 11 bases, with 17 bases left in between. Looked up from germline, CDR1 is SGHRS and CDR2 is YFSETQ. CDR3 size: 14 residues. CDR3 residues: CASSLGRSITAAFF. The CDR3 DNA reads as TGCGCCAGCAGCTTGGGCAGGTCCATAACCGCGGCTTTCTTT.

This clonotype occurred many times. This sequence joins TRBV6-5 and TRBJ1-5; D might be TRBD1 (6 bases). Trimming pared 2 bases from V and 5 bases from J, leaving 10 bases between. The CDR3 consists of 14 residues. CDR1 and CDR2 (germline): MNHEY, SVGAGI. CDR3 sequence: CASSYGTGYQPQHF. CDR3 sequence (DNA): TGTGCCAGCAGTTACGGCACAGGGTATCAGCCCCAGCATTTT.